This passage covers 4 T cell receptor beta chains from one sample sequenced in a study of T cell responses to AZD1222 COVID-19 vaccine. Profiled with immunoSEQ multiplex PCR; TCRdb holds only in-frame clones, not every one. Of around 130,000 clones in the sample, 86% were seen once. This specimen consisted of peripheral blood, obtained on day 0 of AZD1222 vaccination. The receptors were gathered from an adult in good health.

Written as DNA, the CDR3 is TGTGCCAGCAGCTTAAGTGGGGGAAACGAGCAGTACTTC. Its protein is CASSLSGGNEQYF. The chain couples TRBV7-9 to TRBJ2-7, with D perhaps being TRBD1 or TRBD2 (5 bases each). CDR3 length: 13 amino acids. Germline CDR1 SEHNR, CDR2 FQNEAQ (reference sequence). The ends were cut back, 2 bases at V and 5 bases at J, with 10 bases in the middle.

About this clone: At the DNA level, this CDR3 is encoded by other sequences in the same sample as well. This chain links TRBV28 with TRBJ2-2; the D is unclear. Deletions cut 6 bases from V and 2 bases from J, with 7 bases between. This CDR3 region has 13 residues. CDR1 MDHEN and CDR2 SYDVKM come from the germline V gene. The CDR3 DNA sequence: TGTGCCAGCAGCCCCATAAACACCGGGGAGCTGTTTTTT. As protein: CASSPINTGELFF.

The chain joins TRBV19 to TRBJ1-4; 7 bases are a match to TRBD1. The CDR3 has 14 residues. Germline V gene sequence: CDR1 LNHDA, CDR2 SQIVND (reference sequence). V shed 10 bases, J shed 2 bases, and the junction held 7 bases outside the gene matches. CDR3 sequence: CATGTGETNEKLFF. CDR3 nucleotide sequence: TGTGCCACCGGTACAGGGGAGACTAATGAAAAACTGTTTTTT.

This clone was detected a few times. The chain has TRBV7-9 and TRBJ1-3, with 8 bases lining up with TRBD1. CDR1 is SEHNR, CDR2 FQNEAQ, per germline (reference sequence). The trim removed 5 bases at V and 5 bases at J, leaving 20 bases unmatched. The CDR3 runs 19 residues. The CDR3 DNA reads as TGTGCCAGCAGCCTTTTTAGGCGTGACAGGGGCCGAGTGAGAAACACCATATATTTT. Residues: CASSLFRRDRGRVRNTIYF.